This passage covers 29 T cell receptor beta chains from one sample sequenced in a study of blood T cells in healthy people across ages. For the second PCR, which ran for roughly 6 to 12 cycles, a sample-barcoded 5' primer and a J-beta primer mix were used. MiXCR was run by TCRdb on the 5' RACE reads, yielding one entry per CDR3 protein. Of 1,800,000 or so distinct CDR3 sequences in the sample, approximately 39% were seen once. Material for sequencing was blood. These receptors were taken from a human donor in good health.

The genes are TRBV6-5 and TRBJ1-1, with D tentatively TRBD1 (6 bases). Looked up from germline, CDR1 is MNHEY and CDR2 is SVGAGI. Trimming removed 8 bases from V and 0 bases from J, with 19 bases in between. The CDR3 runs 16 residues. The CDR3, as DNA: TGTGCCAGCGGGCCCAGTTCAGGGGAGATGAACACTGAAGCTTTCTTT. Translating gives CASGPSSGEMNTEAFF.

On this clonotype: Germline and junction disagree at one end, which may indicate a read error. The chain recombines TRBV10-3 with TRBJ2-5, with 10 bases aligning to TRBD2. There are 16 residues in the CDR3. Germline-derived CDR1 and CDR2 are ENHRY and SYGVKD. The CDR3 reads CAISGVAGGNQGTQYF. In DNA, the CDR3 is TGTGCCATCAGTGGGGTAGCGGGGGGCAACCAAGGGACCCAGTACTTC.

CDR3 residues: CASSFRRSSYNEQFF. The CDR3 DNA reads as TGTGCCAGCAGCTTTCGAAGAAGCTCCTACAATGAGCAGTTCTTC. The J gene is TRBJ2-1, the V gene TRBV5-8; no clear D gene. V gave up 2 bases and J gave up 0 bases, with 9 bases separating them. This CDR3 comprises 15 residues. Germline CDR1 is SGHTS and CDR2 is YDEGEE.

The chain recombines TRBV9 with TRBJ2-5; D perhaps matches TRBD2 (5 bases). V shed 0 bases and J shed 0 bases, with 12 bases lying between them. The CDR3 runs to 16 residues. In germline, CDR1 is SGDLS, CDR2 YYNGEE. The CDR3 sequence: CASSVGGVSNQETQYF. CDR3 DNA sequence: TGTGCCAGCAGCGTAGGGGGAGTCAGTAACCAAGAGACCCAGTACTTC. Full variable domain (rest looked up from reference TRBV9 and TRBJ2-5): DSGVTQTPKHLITATGQRVTLRCSPRSGDLSVYWYQQSLDQGLQFLIQYYNGEERAKGNILERFSAQQFPDLHSELNLSSLELGDSALYFCASSVGGVSNQETQYFGPGTRLLVL.

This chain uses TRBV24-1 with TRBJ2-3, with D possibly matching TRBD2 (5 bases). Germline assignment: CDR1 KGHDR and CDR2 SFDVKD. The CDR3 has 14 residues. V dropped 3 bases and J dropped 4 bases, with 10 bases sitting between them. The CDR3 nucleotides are TGTGCCACCAGTGATCCCCAGAGGGCAGATACGCAGTATTTT. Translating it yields CATSDPQRADTQYF.

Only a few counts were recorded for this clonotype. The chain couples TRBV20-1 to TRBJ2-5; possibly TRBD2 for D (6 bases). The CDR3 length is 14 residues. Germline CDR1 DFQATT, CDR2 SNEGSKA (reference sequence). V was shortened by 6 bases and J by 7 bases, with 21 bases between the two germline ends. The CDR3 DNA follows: TGCAGTGCCCCCGGGGGTGGTAGCATAGGGACCCAGTACTTC. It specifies CSAPGGGSIGTQYF.

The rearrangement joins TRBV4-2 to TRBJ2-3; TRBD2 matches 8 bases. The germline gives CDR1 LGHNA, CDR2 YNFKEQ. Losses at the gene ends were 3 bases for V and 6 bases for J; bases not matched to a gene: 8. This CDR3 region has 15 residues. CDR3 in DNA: TGTGCCAGCAGCCACCCGCGGGGGGCCGCGGATACGCAGTATTTT. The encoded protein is CASSHPRGAADTQYF.

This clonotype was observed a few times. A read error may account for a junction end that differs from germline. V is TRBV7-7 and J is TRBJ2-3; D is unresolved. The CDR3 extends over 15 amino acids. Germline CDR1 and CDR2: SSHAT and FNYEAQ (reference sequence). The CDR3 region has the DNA TGTGCTAGCAGCTTAGGTACTCACCTGGGGGATACGCAGTATTTT. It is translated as CASSLGTHLGDTQYF.

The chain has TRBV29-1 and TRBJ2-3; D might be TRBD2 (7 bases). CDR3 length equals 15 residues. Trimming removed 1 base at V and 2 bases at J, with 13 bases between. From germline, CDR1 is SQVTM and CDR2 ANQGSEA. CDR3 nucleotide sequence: TGCAGCGTTGAAGGTCGGGGGGACATCACAGATACGCAGTATTTT. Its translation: CSVEGRGDITDTQYF.

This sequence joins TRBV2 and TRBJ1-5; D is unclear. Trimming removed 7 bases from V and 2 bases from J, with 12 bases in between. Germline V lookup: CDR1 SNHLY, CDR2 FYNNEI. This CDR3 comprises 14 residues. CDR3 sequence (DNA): TGTGCCAGCATTCGGGGTTATGGCAATCAGCCCCAGCATTTT. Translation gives CASIRGYGNQPQHF.

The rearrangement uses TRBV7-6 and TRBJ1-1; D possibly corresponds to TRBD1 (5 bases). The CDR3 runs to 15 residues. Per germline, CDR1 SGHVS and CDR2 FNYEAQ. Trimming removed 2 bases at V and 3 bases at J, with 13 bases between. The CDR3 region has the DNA TGTGCCAGCAGCTTAAGGTGGGGGGGTCACACTGAAGCTTTCTTT. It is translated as CASSLRWGGHTEAFF. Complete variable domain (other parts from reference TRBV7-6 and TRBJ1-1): GAGVSQSPRYKVTKRGQDVALRCDPISGHVSLYWYRQALGQGPEFLTYFNYEAQQDKSGLPNDRFSAERPEGSISTLTIQRTEQRDSAMYRCASSLRWGGHTEAFFGQGTRLTVV.

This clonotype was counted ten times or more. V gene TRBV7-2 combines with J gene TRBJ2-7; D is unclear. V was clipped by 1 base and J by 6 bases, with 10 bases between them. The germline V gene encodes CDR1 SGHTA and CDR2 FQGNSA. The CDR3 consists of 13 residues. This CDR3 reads CASSLEAESEQYF. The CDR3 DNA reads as TGTGCCAGCAGCTTAGAGGCCGAAAGCGAGCAGTACTTC.

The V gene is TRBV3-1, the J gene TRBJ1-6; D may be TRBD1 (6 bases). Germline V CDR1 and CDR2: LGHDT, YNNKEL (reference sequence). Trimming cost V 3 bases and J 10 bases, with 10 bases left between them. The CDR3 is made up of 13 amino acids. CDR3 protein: CASSHARGSPLHF. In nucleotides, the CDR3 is TGTGCCAGCAGCCACGCCAGGGGCTCACCCCTCCACTTT.

The CDR3 here is CASSSGLAGGLSYNEQFF. The CDR3, as DNA: TGCGCCAGCAGCTCCGGACTAGCGGGGGGGCTCTCCTACAATGAGCAGTTCTTC. This chain joins TRBV5-1 and TRBJ2-1, with 15 bases matching TRBD2. Germline CDR1 SGHRS, CDR2 YFSETQ. Trimming at V came to 3 bases and at J to 0 bases, leaving 4 bases not matched to a gene. This CDR3 has 18 residues.

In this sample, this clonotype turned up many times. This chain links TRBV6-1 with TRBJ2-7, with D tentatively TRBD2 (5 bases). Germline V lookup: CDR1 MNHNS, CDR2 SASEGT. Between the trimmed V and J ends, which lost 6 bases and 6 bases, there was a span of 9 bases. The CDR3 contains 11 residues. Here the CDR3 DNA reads TGTGCCAGCAGAGTGGGAGCCGAGCAGTACTTC. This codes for CASRVGAEQYF.

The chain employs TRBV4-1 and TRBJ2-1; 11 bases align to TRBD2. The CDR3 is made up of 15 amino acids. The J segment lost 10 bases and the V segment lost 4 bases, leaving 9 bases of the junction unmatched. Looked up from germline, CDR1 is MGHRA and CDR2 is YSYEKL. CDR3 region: CASSLNSGGVIEQFF. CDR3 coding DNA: TGCGCCAGCAGCCTTAATAGCGGGGGGGTGATCGAGCAGTTCTTC.

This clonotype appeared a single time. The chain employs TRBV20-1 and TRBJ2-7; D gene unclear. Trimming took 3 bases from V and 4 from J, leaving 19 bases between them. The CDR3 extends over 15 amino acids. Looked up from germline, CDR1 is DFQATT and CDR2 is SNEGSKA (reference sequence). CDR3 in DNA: TGCAGTGCTAGTCGCCGGCACCAATTATCATACGAGCAGTACTTC. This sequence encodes CSASRRHQLSYEQYF.

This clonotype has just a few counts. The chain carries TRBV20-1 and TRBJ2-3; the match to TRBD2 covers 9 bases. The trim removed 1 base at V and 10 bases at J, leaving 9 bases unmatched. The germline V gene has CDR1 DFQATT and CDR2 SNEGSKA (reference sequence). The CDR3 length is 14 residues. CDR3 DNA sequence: TGCAGTGCTAGAGCGAGCGGGGGGCGGTATGCGCAGTATTTT. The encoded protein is CSARASGGRYAQYF.

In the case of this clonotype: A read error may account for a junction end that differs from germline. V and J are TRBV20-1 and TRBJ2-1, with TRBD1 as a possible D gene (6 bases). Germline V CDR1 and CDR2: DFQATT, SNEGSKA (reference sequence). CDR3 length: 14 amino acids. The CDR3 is CSAGDLSGVWEQFF. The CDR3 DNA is TGCAGTGCTGGAGATCTGTCAGGGGTTTGGGAGCAGTTCTTC.

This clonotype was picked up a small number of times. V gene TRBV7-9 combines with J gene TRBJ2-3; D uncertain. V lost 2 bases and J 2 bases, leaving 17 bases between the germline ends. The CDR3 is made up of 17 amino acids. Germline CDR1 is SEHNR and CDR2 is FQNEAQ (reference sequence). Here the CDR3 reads CASSLPWTERTTDTQYF. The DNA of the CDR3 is TGTGCCAGCAGCTTACCTTGGACGGAGCGTACCACAGATACGCAGTATTTT.

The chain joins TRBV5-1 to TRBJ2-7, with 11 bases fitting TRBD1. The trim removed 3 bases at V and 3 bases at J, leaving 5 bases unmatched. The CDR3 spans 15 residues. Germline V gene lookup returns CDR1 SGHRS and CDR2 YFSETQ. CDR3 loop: CASSSGQGDFYEQYF. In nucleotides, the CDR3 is TGCGCCAGCAGCTCGGGACAGGGGGACTTCTACGAGCAGTACTTC.

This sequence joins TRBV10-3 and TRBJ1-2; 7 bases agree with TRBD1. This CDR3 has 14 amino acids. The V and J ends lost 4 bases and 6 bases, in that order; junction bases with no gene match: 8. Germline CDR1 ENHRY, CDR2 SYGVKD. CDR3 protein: CAISVAGGEDGYTF. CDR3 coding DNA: TGTGCCATCAGTGTGGCAGGGGGTGAAGATGGCTACACCTTC.

The CDR3 loop is CASSPGQGGMNTEAFF. CDR3 nucleotides: TGTGCCAGCAGCCCAGGACAGGGAGGCATGAACACTGAAGCTTTCTTT. The chain joins TRBV9 to TRBJ1-1, with 8 nucleotides matching TRBD1. This CDR3 comprises 16 residues. Germline V CDR1 and CDR2: SGDLS, YYNGEE. Trimming removed 4 bases from V and 0 bases from J; junction bases left unmatched: 8.

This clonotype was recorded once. The CDR3 nucleotides are TGCGCCAGCAGCTTGGGGACTGCAGGTGAAAAACTGTTTTTT. This codes for CASSLGTAGEKLFF. The chain recombines TRBV5-1 with TRBJ1-4, with D uncertain. The CDR3 extends over 14 amino acids. Germline CDR1 and CDR2: SGHRS and YFSETQ. V shed 0 bases and J shed 7 bases, with 10 bases lying between them.

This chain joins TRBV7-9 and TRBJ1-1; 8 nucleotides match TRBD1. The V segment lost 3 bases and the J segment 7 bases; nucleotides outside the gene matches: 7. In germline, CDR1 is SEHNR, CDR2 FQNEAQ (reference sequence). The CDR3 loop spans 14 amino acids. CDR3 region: CASSFTGGGHEAFF. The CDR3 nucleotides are TGTGCCAGCAGCTTCACAGGGGGAGGCCATGAAGCTTTCTTT. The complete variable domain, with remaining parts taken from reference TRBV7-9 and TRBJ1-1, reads DTGVSQNPRHKITKRGQNVTFRCDPISEHNRLYWYRQTLGQGPEFLTYFQNEAQLEKSRLLSDRFSAERPKGSFSTLEIQRTEQGDSAMYLCASSFTGGGHEAFFGQGTRLTVV.

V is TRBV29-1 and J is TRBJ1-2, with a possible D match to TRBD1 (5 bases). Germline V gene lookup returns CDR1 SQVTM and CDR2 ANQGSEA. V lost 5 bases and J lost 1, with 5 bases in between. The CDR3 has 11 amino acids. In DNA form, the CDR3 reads TGCAGCGTTCAGGGTAACTATGGCTACACCTTC. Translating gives CSVQGNYGYTF.

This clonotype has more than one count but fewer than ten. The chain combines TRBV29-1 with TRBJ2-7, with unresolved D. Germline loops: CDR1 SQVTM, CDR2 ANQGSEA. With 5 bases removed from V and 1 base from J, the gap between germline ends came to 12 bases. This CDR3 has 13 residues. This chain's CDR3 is CSVLRQGSYEQYF. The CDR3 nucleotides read TGCAGCGTTCTCAGACAAGGGTCCTACGAGCAGTACTTC.

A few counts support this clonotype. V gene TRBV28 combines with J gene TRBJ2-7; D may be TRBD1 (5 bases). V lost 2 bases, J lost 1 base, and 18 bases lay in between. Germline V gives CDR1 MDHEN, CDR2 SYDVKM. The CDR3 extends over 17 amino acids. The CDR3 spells CASSLGPGSEYSYEQYF. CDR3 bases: TGTGCCAGCAGTTTAGGGCCAGGGTCCGAATATTCCTACGAGCAGTACTTC.

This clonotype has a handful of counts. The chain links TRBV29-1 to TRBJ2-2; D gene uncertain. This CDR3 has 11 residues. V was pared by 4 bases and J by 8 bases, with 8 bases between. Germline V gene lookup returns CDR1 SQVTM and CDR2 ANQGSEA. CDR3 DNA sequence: TGCAGCGTTGCCCCCCTGGGGGAGCTGTTTTTT. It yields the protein CSVAPLGELFF.